This T cell receptor (beta chain) is drawn from a study of metastatic and nonmetastatic thyroid tumors. The junction had 10 bases not matched to a gene; V was cut back by 6 bases and J by 4 bases. This CDR3 spans 15 amino acids. Germline V lookup: CDR1 MNHNS, CDR2 SASEGT. Every patient was untreated before thyroid surgery. From the PCR reads, TCRdb re-called clones with MiXCR. This table holds 36,000 or so clones, around 33% found once. The sequenced material came from tumor tissue. The genes are TRBV6-1 and TRBJ1-2; TRBD1 matches 8 bases. The clonotype originates from a female donor with papillary thyroid cancer or a benign thyroid nodule (not recorded which). Some clones in this sample may be carry-over from other donors' samples. The CDR3: CASRLDRARVYGYTF. The CDR3 DNA sequence: TGTGCCAGCAGATTGGACAGGGCCAGGGTCTATGGCTACACCTTC.